The 2 T cell receptor beta chains in this list originate from one sample, sequenced in a study of metastatic and nonmetastatic thyroid tumors (dated by TCRdb to about 2020). The library was made by PCR. Sequencing instrument: Illumina HiSeq 4000. The public reads were reprocessed in TCRdb via fastp at Q25 and MiXCR, keeping in-frame beta chains. This sample has 9,500 or so clones in its table, and roughly 32% of those were observed once. Of the sample, approximately 4.4% is held by the ten largest clones. Before undergoing thyroid surgery, none of the patients had been given any kind of treatment. The sample consisted of tumor tissue. These receptors were collected from a female donor with papillary thyroid cancer or a benign thyroid nodule (not recorded which). Some clones in this sample may be carry-over from other donors' samples.

This clone was detected ten times or more. For the CDR3, the DNA is TGTGCCTGGAGTGATATCGGGTTTTACGAGCAGTACTTC. This gives the protein CAWSDIGFYEQYF. This chain links TRBV30 with TRBJ2-7; D is uncertain. V lost 1 base and J 4 bases, leaving 11 bases between the germline ends. The V gene's germline CDR1 is GTSNPN and CDR2 SVGIG (reference sequence). The CDR3 consists of 13 residues.

The J gene is TRBJ2-7, the V gene TRBV4-1, with 7 bases aligning to TRBD1. This CDR3 has 15 amino acids. Germline V CDR1 and CDR2: MGHRA, YSYEKL. With V trimmed by 6 bases and J by 2 bases, 10 bases remained unmatched. This CDR3 reads CASRPTGTEAYEQYF. The CDR3 coding sequence is TGCGCCAGCAGACCTACCGGGACAGAAGCCTACGAGCAGTACTTC.